The rows below give T cell receptor beta chains drawn from one sample of a study of blood T cell repertoires in COVID-19. Generated by immunoSEQ multiplex PCR, the TCRdb table keeps only in-frame clones and is missing some. The profile shows approximately 270,000 clones, 70% to 90% of them singletons. Sequenced input: PBMCs or T cells enriched from blood (not recorded which). Every receptor here comes from a woman between 25 and 40 years old who had recovered from COVID-19. CDR3s include the opening cysteine and the closing phenylalanine or tryptophan. D genes are given only for firm matches. Clone size is not always given. Where it is, it says once, few, many or a class for expanded clones.

J | D | size | V | DNA | CDR3
TRBJ1-1 | TRBD1 | - | TRBV12-3/TRBV12-4 | TGTGCCAGCAAGGGGGCGCCGGGAACTGAAGCTTTCTTT | CASKGAPGTEAFF
TRBJ1-2 | - | - | TRBV4-1 | TGCGCCAGCAGCCAGGGGCCTTATGGCTACACCTTC | CASSQGPYGYTF
TRBJ1-4 | - | - | TRBV6-5 | TGTGCCAGCAGTCCCGGGTGGAGAGGAAAACTGTTTTTT | CASSPGWRGKLFF
TRBJ2-7 | - | - | TRBV4-1 | TGCGCCAGCAGCCAAGGGTCAATATTTACTAGATTCGAGGACGAGCAGTACTTC | CASSQGSIFTRFEDEQYF
TRBJ1-2 | - | - | TRBV23-1 | TGCGCCAGCCCACATAACAGGGCCCACCGGTTGTATGGCTACACCTTC | CASPHNRAHRLYGYTF
TRBJ2-1 | TRBD2 | - | TRBV5-4 | TGTGCCAGCAGCTTGGTTGGGCGGGGGTCACCTACGGCAAATGAGCAGTTCTTC | CASSLVGRGSPTANEQFF
TRBJ1-4 | TRBD1 | - | TRBV19 | TGTGCCAGTAGGGGCCCCCGGGACAGGGGTGGCGAAAAACTGTTTTTT | CASRGPRDRGGEKLFF
TRBJ1-1 | - | few | TRBV2 | TGTGCCAGCAGTGAAGGTGGGGGTGGCGGGAAGACTTTCTTT | CASSEGGGGGKTFF
TRBJ2-7 | TRBD1 | - | TRBV7-2 | TGTGCCAGCAGCTCCAGGACAGGGAACTACGAGCAGTACTTC | CASSSRTGNYEQYF
TRBJ2-1 | TRBD2 | - | TRBV7-2 | TGTGCCAGCAGCTTATATAGCGGGAGGGTGGATGAGCAGTTCTTC | CASSLYSGRVDEQFF
TRBJ2-7 | TRBD2 | - | TRBV18 | TGTGCCAGCTCACCGGGACTAGTGAGGGGGGAGCAGTACTTC | CASSPGLVRGEQYF
TRBJ2-1 | TRBD2 | - | TRBV10-2 | TGCGCCAGCCTGGGACTAGCGGGAGACAATGAGCAGTTCTTC | CASLGLAGDNEQFF
TRBJ1-2 | TRBD1 | - | TRBV24-1 | TGTGCCACCAGTGAGGGACAGGATTTGGCTGGCTACACCTTC | CATSEGQDLAGYTF
TRBJ1-1 | - | - | TRBV3-1/TRBV3-2 | TGTGCCAGCAGCCCAAACACGAACACTGAAGCTTTCTTT | CASSPNTNTEAFF
TRBJ2-1 | TRBD2 | - | TRBV6-5 | TGTGCCAGCAGTAGCGGGGATACCCCCTACAATGAGCAGTTCTTC | CASSSGDTPYNEQFF
TRBJ1-6 | TRBD1 | once | TRBV6-5 | TGTGCCAGCAGTTTGGGACAGGGTTTAACCTCACCCCTCCACTTT | CASSLGQGLTSPLHF
TRBJ1-2 | - | - | TRBV27 | TGTGCCAGCAGTTCCCACAGGGCACTTAACTATGGCTACACCTTC | CASSSHRALNYGYTF
TRBJ2-1 | TRBD2 | - | TRBV7-9 | TGTGCCAGCAGCGCTCTAGCGGGAGAAGGATACAATGAGCAGTTCTTC | CASSALAGEGYNEQFF
TRBJ1-5 | - | - | TRBV5-5 | TGTGCCAGCAGCGCTTCCGCCAGGCAGAATCAGCCCCAGCATTTT | CASSASARQNQPQHF
TRBJ2-3 | TRBD2 | - | TRBV6-4 | TGTGCCAGCAGCCCGACGACTAGCGGGGGGGATACGCAGTATTTT | CASSPTTSGGDTQYF
TRBJ1-5 | - | - | TRBV28 | TGTGCCAGCAGTTTTTCGGACAGTGCGGGGCATTTT | CASSFSDSAGHF
TRBJ2-3 | - | - | TRBV29-1 | TGCAGCGTTGACGAGCCGCCCCTCACAGATACGCAGTATTTT | CSVDEPPLTDTQYF
TRBJ2-1 | TRBD2 | - | TRBV18 | TGTGCCAGCGGGACTAGCGGGCCATACAATGAGCAGTTCTTC | CASGTSGPYNEQFF
TRBJ2-7 | - | - | TRBV19 | TGTGCCAGTAGTATGGGTCGACAGTTTCCCGCCTACGAGCAGTACTTC | CASSMGRQFPAYEQYF
TRBJ2-5 | TRBD2 | - | TRBV19 | TGTGCCAGTAGTTCGCGGGGGGGCGAGCGCCAAGAGACCCAGTACTTC | CASSSRGGERQETQYF
TRBJ1-2 | - | - | TRBV6-5 | TGTGCCACCCATACTTACAGTGACGGTCATGGCTACACCTTC | CATHTYSDGHGYTF
TRBJ2-7 | - | - | TRBV27 | TGTGCCAGCAGTTTAGCGGGGCTCTACGAGCAGTACTTC | CASSLAGLYEQYF
TRBJ2-1 | - | - | TRBV9 | TGTGCCAGCAGCGTAGGGCCTTCCTCCTACAATGAGCAGTTCTTC | CASSVGPSSYNEQFF
TRBJ2-3 | TRBD1 | - | TRBV2 | TGTGCCAGCCACCGGGACAGGGGATTCACAGATACGCAGTATTTT | CASHRDRGFTDTQYF